The 28 T cell receptor beta chains below come from one sample, sequenced in a study of T cells after yellow fever vaccination (dated by TCRdb to the late 2010s). Libraries were built with 5' RACE. TCRdb names Illumina HiSeq 2500 as the instrument used. TCRdb trimmed the raw reads at Q25, called clones with MiXCR and kept productive beta chains. Rows matching on CDR3 protein sequence are summarized as one entry with the most common DNA and genes. For this sample the table gives just under 600,000 distinct CDR3 sequences, of which 13% were detected only once. Clones ranked in the top ten supply 11% to 15% of the sample. What the treatment or condition label conveys for this sample: live attenuated yellow fever vaccine strain. Sequencing used PBMCs, obtained on the day of the yellow fever booster vaccination. The receptors shown here come from a man aged 25 to 40 who received the YFV17D yellow fever vaccine.

This clonotype was seen at least ten times. The V call is TRBV12-3 or TRBV12-4, the J call TRBJ2-2; unclear D gene. This CDR3 contains 14 residues. V was pared by 0 bases and J by 4 bases, with 6 bases between. CDR3 region: CASSLARSTGELFF. CDR3 sequence (DNA): TGTGCCAGCAGTTTAGCGCGGTCCACCGGGGAGCTGTTTTTT.

This clonotype was seen a handful of times. CDR3 sequence reads: CASSGTSGRAIEYF. The CDR3 nucleotides are TGTGCCAGCAGCGGGACTAGCGGGAGGGCCATCGAGTATTTT. The chain recombines TRBV12-3 or TRBV12-4 with TRBJ2-3; 16 bases fit TRBD2. V shed 6 bases and J 13 bases; nucleotides not matched to a gene: 7. This CDR3 is 14 amino acids long.

The rearrangement joins TRBV20-1 to TRBJ2-3, with a possible D match to TRBD2 (6 bases). Trimming took off 3 bases at V and 0 bases at J, with 22 bases between the two ends. Germline V gives CDR1 DFQATT, CDR2 SNEGSKA (reference sequence). The CDR3 runs 18 residues. The CDR3 DNA reads as TGCAGTGCTAGGGACCAACCGCGGGGCGGGACTAGCACAGATACGCAGTATTTT. Protein: CSARDQPRGGTSTDTQYF.

This clonotype came up a few times. The chain has TRBV5-5 and TRBJ1-2; D remains unclear. V gave up 4 bases and J gave up 6 bases, with 13 bases separating them. CDR1 SGHKS and CDR2 YYEKEE come from the germline V gene (reference sequence). This CDR3 is built from 13 residues. CDR3 nucleotide sequence: TGTGCCAGCAGCCCTCGACCCGAAAATGGCTACACCTTC. It yields the protein CASSPRPENGYTF.

This clonotype has more than one count but fewer than ten. This rearrangement joins TRBV7-6 to TRBJ2-1; no firm D call. The CDR3 has 11 residues. V was pared by 1 base and J by 10 bases, with 5 bases between. Per the germline V gene, CDR1 is SGHVS and CDR2 is FNYEAQ. This CDR3 reads CASSLGKEQFF. CDR3 coding DNA: TGTGCCAGCAGCTTAGGGAAGGAGCAGTTCTTC. The full variable domain, in which reference TRBV7-6 and TRBJ2-1 provide the parts outside the CDR3, is GAGVSQSPRYKVTKRGQDVALRCDPISGHVSLYWYRQALGQGPEFLTYFNYEAQQDKSGLPNDRFSAERPEGSISTLTIQRTEQRDSAMYRCASSLGKEQFFGPGTRLTVL.

This clonotype was detected a few times. The chain combines TRBV12-3 or TRBV12-4 with TRBJ2-2, with 8 bases identical to TRBD2. The length of the CDR3 is 16 residues. The J segment lost 2 bases and the V segment lost 2 bases, leaving 4 bases of the junction unmatched. For the CDR3, the DNA is TGTGCCAGCAGTTTATTTGCGGGAGGAAACACCGGGGAGCTGTTTTTT. This encodes CASSLFAGGNTGELFF.

Only a few counts were recorded for this clonotype. This rearrangement joins TRBV12-3 or TRBV12-4 to TRBJ2-1; 7 bases agree with TRBD2. The V gene end was trimmed by 3 bases and the J gene end by 5 bases; junction bases not matched to a gene: 7. This CDR3 comprises 15 residues. The CDR3 is CASSFSTSADNEQFF. As DNA, the CDR3 is TGTGCCAGCAGTTTCTCTACTAGCGCCGACAATGAGCAGTTCTTC.

This clonotype occurred once. The chain couples TRBV7-6 to TRBJ2-3; 10 bases are a match to TRBD2. The CDR3 spans 19 residues. V was clipped by 5 bases and J by 1 base; unmatched bases: 15. Germline loops: CDR1 SGHVS, CDR2 FNYEAQ. CDR3 residues: CASSAPSGRMWDGTDTQYF. CDR3 DNA sequence: TGTGCCAGCAGCGCCCCTAGCGGGAGAATGTGGGATGGCACAGATACGCAGTATTTT.

This clonotype showed up just a few times. The chain carries TRBV7-2 and TRBJ2-5; the match to TRBD2 covers 7 bases. V shed 5 bases, J shed 3 bases, and the junction held 12 bases outside the gene matches. Germline CDR1 is SGHTA and CDR2 is FQGNSA. The CDR3 has 16 residues. CDR3 in DNA: TGTGCCAGCAGCCCCCGGGGGGTGGTGGGAAAAGAGACCCAGTACTTC. Its translation: CASSPRGVVGKETQYF.

There are a few counts of this clonotype. The V and J genes are TRBV9 and TRBJ1-6; D gene ambiguous. This CDR3 is 14 amino acids long. Germline V CDR1 and CDR2: SGDLS, YYNGEE. The ends were cut back, 4 bases at V and 7 bases at J, with 12 bases in the middle. The CDR3 sequence is CASSRESPNSPLHF. In nucleotides, the CDR3 is TGTGCCAGCAGCAGAGAATCCCCAAATTCACCCCTCCACTTT.

The rearrangement links TRBV7-8 to TRBJ2-1; tentatively, D is TRBD2 (6 bases). Looked up from germline, CDR1 is SGHVS and CDR2 is FQNEAQ. The germline V and J ends were trimmed by 5 bases and 4 bases, with 12 bases remaining between them. The CDR3 length is 14 residues. This CDR3 reads CASSHGTVYNEQFF. CDR3 nucleotides: TGTGCCAGCAGCCACGGGACTGTTTACAATGAGCAGTTCTTC.

This clonotype was counted a few times. The chain couples TRBV30 to TRBJ2-2; D call uncertain. The V end lost 3 bases, the J end lost 2 bases, and 7 bases lay between the germline ends. This CDR3 comprises 13 residues. Germline V lookup: CDR1 GTSNPN, CDR2 SVGIG (reference sequence). CDR3 region: CAWRRLNTGELFF. In DNA form, the CDR3 reads TGTGCCTGGAGGCGACTTAACACCGGGGAGCTGTTTTTT.

The V gene is TRBV4-2, the J gene TRBJ2-6, with 12 bases fitting TRBD1. The CDR3 covers 19 residues. The junction had 12 bases not matched to a gene; V was cut back by 5 bases and J by 4 bases. The germline gives CDR1 LGHNA, CDR2 YNFKEQ. The CDR3 reads CASSGMRDRGLDGANVLTF. DNA of the CDR3: TGTGCCAGCAGCGGGATGCGGGACAGGGGGCTAGACGGGGCCAACGTCCTGACTTTC.

This clonotype was seen a handful of times. This chain links TRBV18 with TRBJ2-7; D is undetermined. Germline CDR1 and CDR2: KGHSH and LQKENI. V lost 3 bases, J lost 3 bases, and 15 bases lay in between. This CDR3 region has 15 residues. In DNA form, the CDR3 reads TGTGCCAGCTCACCCCCGGTTGGCAAGGACTACGAGCAGTACTTC. As protein: CASSPPVGKDYEQYF.

In this sample, this clonotype turned up a few times. The genes are TRBV12-5 and TRBJ2-1, with unresolved D. Germline V gene sequence: CDR1 LGHNT, CDR2 FRNRAP. V was pared by 7 bases and J by 0 bases, with 13 bases between. The CDR3 loop spans 15 amino acids. The CDR3 DNA is TGTGCTAGTGTTTCTCCTTCAAGCTCCTACAATGAGCAGTTCTTC. It encodes CASVSPSSSYNEQFF.

V gene TRBV29-1 combines with J gene TRBJ2-3; TRBD2 matches at 7 bases. The V gene end was trimmed by 4 bases and the J gene end by 3 bases; junction bases not matched to a gene: 1. The CDR3 sequence is 12 residues long. Per the germline V gene, CDR1 is SQVTM and CDR2 is ANQGSEA. The CDR3 region has the DNA TGCAGCGTTGGGGAGGGTACAGATACGCAGTATTTT. Residues: CSVGEGTDTQYF.

A few counts support this clonotype. This rearrangement joins TRBV20-1 to TRBJ1-1; D is perhaps TRBD1 (5 bases). The germline gives CDR1 DFQATT, CDR2 SNEGSKA (reference sequence). This CDR3 contains 12 residues. V was pared by 3 bases and J by 7 bases, with 12 bases between. The CDR3: CSASRRGGEAFF. Written as DNA, the CDR3 is TGCAGTGCTAGCCGGAGGGGTGGTGAAGCTTTCTTT.

This clonotype appeared a few times. The rearrangement links TRBV7-2 to TRBJ2-2, with D uncertain. This CDR3 comprises 17 residues. Per germline, CDR1 SGHTA and CDR2 FQGNSA. V lost 2 bases, J lost 5 bases, and 18 bases lay in between. Here the CDR3 DNA reads TGTGCCAGCAGCTTAAGAGCAGAAGGACGAAGGACCGGGGAGCTGTTTTTT. This sequence encodes CASSLRAEGRRTGELFF.

This clonotype was observed a few times. This chain uses TRBV9 with TRBJ2-1; weak D call: TRBD2 (7 bases). Between the trimmed V and J ends, which lost 0 bases and 4 bases, there was a span of 14 bases. CDR1 is SGDLS and CDR2 is YYNGEE in the germline V gene. The CDR3 length is 16 residues. The CDR3: CASSVVGGGPYNEQFF. CDR3 nucleotide sequence: TGTGCCAGCAGCGTAGTCGGCGGGGGCCCTTACAATGAGCAGTTCTTC.

This clonotype was picked up a small number of times. The V gene is TRBV7-2, the J gene TRBJ2-3, with D uncertain. The germline V and J ends were trimmed by 2 bases and 2 bases, with 11 bases remaining between them. The CDR3 length is 15 residues. Germline V gene lookup returns CDR1 SGHTA and CDR2 FQGNSA. CDR3 residues: CASSLRLNPTDTQYF. For the CDR3, the DNA is TGTGCCAGCAGCTTAAGACTTAACCCCACAGATACGCAGTATTTT.

The chain uses TRBV27 and TRBJ1-1; 7 bases are a match to TRBD1. Germline CDR1 MNHEY, CDR2 SMNVEV (reference sequence). The junction had 6 bases not matched to a gene; V was cut back by 3 bases and J by 2 bases. The CDR3 covers 15 residues. CDR3 amino acids: CASSLAGQINTEAFF. CDR3 nucleotides: TGTGCCAGCAGTTTGGCGGGACAGATTAACACTGAAGCTTTCTTT.

This clonotype turned up a few times. The V call is TRBV6-1, the J call TRBJ1-1; D is undetermined. V lost 5 bases to trimming and J lost 0 bases, with 16 bases between them. CDR3 length equals 16 residues. Germline-derived CDR1 and CDR2 are MNHNS and SASEGT. Written as DNA, the CDR3 is TGTGCCAGCAGTCCCTTCGTTGAGACCATGAACACTGAAGCTTTCTTT. Protein product: CASSPFVETMNTEAFF.

In its sample, this clonotype was seen a few times. The chain links TRBV7-2 to TRBJ1-1; TRBD1 agrees at 7 bases. The CDR3 runs 15 residues. Looked up from germline, CDR1 is SGHTA and CDR2 is FQGNSA. J lost 0 bases, V lost 2 bases, and 3 bases had no gene match. The CDR3, as DNA: TGTGCCAGCAGCTTACAGGGGGGGATGAACACTGAAGCTTTCTTT. Protein: CASSLQGGMNTEAFF. The whole variable domain, remainder taken from reference TRBV7-2 and TRBJ1-1, is GAGVSQSPSNKVTEKGKDVELRCDPISGHTALYWYRQSLGQGLEFLIYFQGNSAPDKSGLPSDRFSAERTGGSVSTLTIQRTQQEDSAVYLCASSLQGGMNTEAFFGQGTRLTVV.

The genes are TRBV7-2 and TRBJ2-3; 7 bases agree with TRBD1. J lost 4 bases, V lost 3 bases, and 4 bases had no gene match. This CDR3 has 14 amino acids. Germline CDR1 and CDR2: SGHTA and FQGNSA. CDR3 sequence: CASSFDRVADTQYF. CDR3 in DNA: TGTGCCAGCAGCTTTGACAGGGTGGCAGATACGCAGTATTTT.

This clonotype was seen a few times. The chain recombines TRBV20-1 with TRBJ2-1; perhaps TRBD2 as D (5 bases). V lost 7 bases to trimming and J lost 7 bases, with 17 bases between them. Germline assignment: CDR1 DFQATT and CDR2 SNEGSKA (reference sequence). The CDR3 extends over 13 amino acids. The CDR3 region is CSVMGGRLNEQFF. CDR3 nucleotides: TGCAGTGTTATGGGCGGGCGTCTTAATGAGCAGTTCTTC.

This chain uses TRBV20-1 with TRBJ1-2; D is possibly TRBD1 (5 bases). Germline V gives CDR1 DFQATT, CDR2 SNEGSKA (reference sequence). V lost 3 bases and J lost 5, with 13 bases in between. The CDR3 has 13 residues. The CDR3 sequence: CSASSGARYGYTF. In nucleotides, the CDR3 is TGCAGTGCTAGTTCCGGGGCGAGGTATGGCTACACCTTC.

The CDR3 DNA reads TGTGCCAGCAGCCCTACGGAGGCCTACGAGCAGTACTTC. It yields the protein CASSPTEAYEQYF. The genes are TRBV3-1 and TRBJ2-7; D might be TRBD2 (5 bases). Germline V gene sequence: CDR1 LGHDT, CDR2 YNNKEL (reference sequence). V was clipped by 4 bases and J by 2 bases, with 9 bases between them. CDR3 length equals 13 residues.

This clonotype was recorded at least ten times. The DNA for the CDR3 is TGCGCTAGGGGGGAGTCGTACACCGGGGAGCTGTTTTTT. Its protein is CARGESYTGELFF. This chain connects TRBV23-1 to TRBJ2-2, with D perhaps being TRBD1 or TRBD2 (6 bases each). TRBV23-1 is reported as an ORF; its role is uncertain. This CDR3 spans 13 amino acids.